The T cell receptor (beta chain) described here comes from a study of regulatory T cells in long-lasting Graves disease. Arm-PCR with iRepertoire HTBI primers amplified the CDR3 regions for these TCR beta libraries. One entry per CDR3 protein results from TCRdb running MiXCR on the multiplex PCR reads. In the table there are almost 450,000 distinct CDR3 sequences, less than 20% of which are singletons. Germline assignment: CDR1 SEHNR and CDR2 FQNEAQ (reference sequence). V was cut by 5 bases and J by 0 bases, with 11 bases left in between. The CDR3 consists of 15 residues. Time point reported: newly diagnosed GD, antithyroid drugs for less than 3 months. Preparation of the TCR library used RNA extracted from PBMCs. The same sample was also used in a study of T cells in Graves' hyperthyroidism and ophthalmopathy.

This sequence joins TRBV7-9 and TRBJ2-1; D is unresolved. The TCR was taken from a woman aged 30 to 39 with Graves disease. The sample was peripheral blood mononuclear cells (PBMCs), taken at new diagnosis, from a patient treated with antithyroid drugs. CDR3 coding DNA: TGTGCCAGCAGCGAATTATTGGGCTCCTACAATGAGCAGTTCTTC. Encoded protein: CASSELLGSYNEQFF.